These 19 T cell receptor beta chains originate from one sample sequenced in a study of CXCR3-negative and CXCR3-positive naive CD8 T cells. TRB cDNA was prepared as libraries by UMI-labeled 5' RACE. TCRdb derives one entry per CDR3 protein from the 5' RACE reads, leaving out DNA. This sample's table has some 130,000 distinct CDR3 sequences. Sequenced input: naive CXCR3- CD8+ T cells from blood. Subset noted: CD45RO-CCR7+CD27+CD95- naive CD8+ T cells lacking CXCR3 (TNR3-). The receptors were sampled from a human donor in good health. Some clones in this sample may be carry-over from other donors' samples.

The J gene is TRBJ1-1, the V gene TRBV27; TCRdb names TRBD1, which stays unverified in the absence of DNA. CDR3 length: 15 residues. CDR1 is MNHEY and CDR2 is SMNVEV in the germline V gene (reference sequence). CDR3 region: CASSPSRGKFTEAFF.

The chain employs TRBV25-1 and TRBJ1-1; without DNA, the TCRdb call of TRBD1 cannot be checked. CDR3 length equals 14 residues. CDR1 is MGHDK and CDR2 is SYGVNS in the germline V gene. CDR3: CASSAGTGAPEAFF.

The rearrangement uses TRBV7-9 and TRBJ1-1. The CDR3 sequence is 13 residues long. Germline CDR1 reads SEHNR; CDR2 reads FQNEAQ (reference sequence). The chain's CDR3 is CASSPPGGFEAFF.

The chain carries TRBV5-5 and TRBJ2-1; TCRdb's D call of TRBD2 is untestable without DNA. Germline CDR1 and CDR2: SGHKS and YYEKEE (reference sequence). CDR3 length: 15 residues. CDR3: CASSPGETRDNEQFF. The full variable domain, its missing parts supplied by reference TRBV5-5 and TRBJ2-1, is DAGVTQSPTHLIKTRGQQVTLRCSPISGHKSVSWYQQVLGQGPQFIFQYYEKEERGRGNFPDRFSARQFPNYSSELNVNALLLGDSALYLCASSPGETRDNEQFFGPGTRLTVL.

The chain combines TRBV25-1 with TRBJ2-7; as DNA is missing, the TRBD1 call by TCRdb cannot be tested. Looked up from germline, CDR1 is MGHDK and CDR2 is SYGVNS. The CDR3 has 12 amino acids. CDR3 loop: CASSVSRYEQYF.

J is TRBJ2-7 and V is TRBV28; TCRdb names TRBD1, which stays unverified in the absence of DNA. Germline loops: CDR1 MDHEN, CDR2 SYDVKM. This CDR3 is 14 amino acids long. CDR3 protein: CASRHRGGLYEQYF. The variable domain in full, completed from reference TRBV28 and TRBJ2-7, reads DVKVTQSSRYLVKRTGEKVFLECVQDMDHENMFWYRQDPGLGLRLIYFSYDVKMKEKGDIPEGYSVSREKKERFSLILESASTNQTSMYLCASRHRGGLYEQYFGPGTRLTVT.

The chain is built from TRBV5-4 and TRBJ2-5; the TRBD1 assignment by TCRdb is unverifiable without DNA. This CDR3 is 15 amino acids long. Germline V CDR1 and CDR2: SGHNT, YYREEE (reference sequence). CDR3 amino acids: CASSLGPGQQETQYF.

The chain employs TRBV29-1 and TRBJ2-3; the D call of TRBD1 rests on TCRdb alone, since no DNA is present to check it. Germline V gives CDR1 SQVTM, CDR2 ANQGSEA. The CDR3 covers 13 residues. CDR3 in amino acids: CSVVTVYTDTQYF.

The genes are TRBV18 and TRBJ2-7. CDR1 is KGHSH, CDR2 LQKENI, per germline. This CDR3 is 12 amino acids long. Here the CDR3 reads CASSPMGHEQYF.

J is TRBJ2-2 and V is TRBV28; the TRBD2 assignment by TCRdb is unverifiable without DNA. The CDR3 has 17 residues. Germline values: CDR1 MDHEN, CDR2 SYDVKM. The CDR3 is CASSFPQGLPAGGELFF.

The rearrangement uses TRBV3-1 and TRBJ2-5; the D call of TRBD1 rests on TCRdb alone, since no DNA is present to check it. Germline V CDR1 and CDR2: LGHDT, YNNKEL (reference sequence). This CDR3 is 15 amino acids long. The CDR3 region is CASSQGDRVQETQYF.

CDR3 residues: CASSVERGLRDAGELFF. The rearrangement links TRBV9 to TRBJ2-2; TCRdb designates TRBD1, a call that cannot be tested without DNA. This CDR3 contains 17 residues. CDR1 SGDLS and CDR2 YYNGEE come from the germline V gene.

This chain links TRBV6-5 with TRBJ2-7; TCRdb proposes TRBD1, but this gene call is untestable without DNA. The CDR3 consists of 14 residues. CDR1 and CDR2 from the germline V gene are MNHEY and SVGAGI. CDR3 protein: CASSYPGRYYEQYF.

The rearrangement joins TRBV3-1 to TRBJ2-4; absent DNA, TCRdb's TRBD2 call cannot be checked. Germline-derived CDR1 and CDR2 are LGHDT and YNNKEL (reference sequence). The CDR3 sequence is 17 residues long. The CDR3 spells CASSQEVGRGWENIQYF.

The rearrangement links TRBV19 to TRBJ1-1; TCRdb's D gene call, TRBD1, goes unchecked for lack of DNA. The CDR3 spans 13 residues. Germline CDR1 reads LNHDA; CDR2 reads SQIVND (reference sequence). CDR3 sequence: CASSPPGVTEAFF.

The chain joins TRBV6-6 to TRBJ2-7; TCRdb returns TRBD1, unconfirmable since there is no DNA. The CDR3 runs to 15 residues. Germline V gives CDR1 MNHNY, CDR2 SVGAGI (reference sequence). CDR3 amino acids: CASSSPGQKGYEQYF.

The chain has TRBV28 and TRBJ2-2; TCRdb proposes TRBD2, but this gene call is untestable without DNA. The CDR3 has 15 amino acids. Germline V gene sequence: CDR1 MDHEN, CDR2 SYDVKM. The CDR3 sequence: CATRPRPGLTGELFF.

The chain is built from TRBV2 and TRBJ2-3; TCRdb returns TRBD2, unconfirmable since there is no DNA. Germline CDR1 reads SNHLY; CDR2 reads FYNNEI. The CDR3 covers 15 residues. CDR3: CASNPLAGGEDTQYF.

The rearrangement links TRBV19 to TRBJ1-1. Per the germline V gene, CDR1 is LNHDA and CDR2 is SQIVND (reference sequence). The length of the CDR3 is 15 residues. CDR3 loop: CASSIYPAATLEAFF.